This T cell receptor beta chain was identified in a study of OX40 agonist ivuxolimab in advanced cancers. In terms of the full investigation: Ivuxolimab was a fully human IgG2 agonistic monoclonal antibody targeting the costimulatory receptor OX40 (CD134). Of the roughly 52 patients in dose escalation, some 20 had hepatocellular carcinoma, about 15 had melanoma, 9 had renal cell carcinoma and 9 had head and neck cancer. The monotherapy dose-escalation portion (N ≈ 55 patients) of the phase I ivuxolimab trial is reported in the paper. Intravenous ivuxolimab was administered to patients every 2 weeks at six dose levels: 0.01, 0.1, 0.3, 1.5, 3 and 10 mg/kg. Patients were allowed to have had prior anti-PD-1, anti-PD-L1 or anti-CTLA-4 therapy, and roughly 40% of the dose-escalation patients had previously received checkpoint inhibitors. Three dose-escalation patients achieved partial responses, one with hepatocellular carcinoma and two with cutaneous melanoma. A male proportion of almost 85% and a mean age of around 60 years, ranging from 23 to 79, were recorded for the dose-escalation cohort. The purpose of peripheral TCRbeta sequencing was to test whether ivuxolimab changed TCR sequence diversity and led to clonal T-cell expansion.

Patients with autoimmune disease history or receiving systemic immunosuppression were excluded from the trial. Peripheral blood for TCR sequencing was collected from all dose cohorts at baseline, on cycle 4 day 1, and on cycle 7 day 1. Samples were obtained from an open-label, multicenter, first-in-human phase I dose-escalation trial of ivuxolimab. The trial enrolled adults with locally advanced or metastatic head and neck squamous cell, hepatocellular, melanoma or renal cell carcinoma. CD4+ and CD8+ T cells were sorted separately from peripheral blood before TCR sequencing. For sequencing of the TCRbeta CDR3 region, genomic DNA was extracted from the sorted cells. TCRbeta CDR3 regions were sequenced using the immunoSEQ Assay. This is the immuneACCESS table as TCRdb keeps it, with only in-frame sequences that have V and J called. A part of the clones is gone; compared with another copy, unresolved V genes explain less than half, and the rest is unexplained. Present in this sample are about 22,000 clones, roughly 83% of which were seen just once. The top ten clonotypes cover just over 35% of the sample.

General study outcomes and caveats: Low levels of normalized T-cell clonal expansion were also shown by some nonresponding patients. After ivuxolimab, expanded clones were on average more numerous among CD8+ T cells than among CD4+ T cells. In partial responders in the 0.1-3.0 mg/kg groups, normalized peripheral clonal expansion was found to be among the lowest, especially among CD8+ T cells. At doses of 0.1 to 3.0 mg/kg, clonal expansion of both CD4+ and CD8+ T cells in blood was seen between baseline and week 6. Which antigens the clonally expanded peripheral T cells were specific for was not determined.

Details on this clone: The specificity of this receptor is unknown. No base qualities exist here, and no much larger clone lies one base off it.

This TCR was recovered from an adult with an advanced solid tumor such as melanoma, head and neck, liver or kidney cancer. Sequencing used CD4+ or CD8+ T cells sorted from blood, obtained in a trial of the OX40 agonist ivuxolimab.

The bases read TGTGCCAGCAGCCACAGGGGGCCCTCCTACGAGCAGTACTTC. Translated, it gives CASSHRGPSYEQYF. The sequence joins TRBV27 to TRBJ2-7; the central 9 bases match TRBD1. CDR1 and CDR2, per the germline V gene (reference sequence), are MNHEY and SMNVEV. The germline V and J ends show losses of 6 bases and 0 bases respectively, and no gene match explains 3 bases of the junction. The CDR3 holds 14 amino acids from the cysteine to the phenylalanine. Just CDR3 DNA is preserved here, 42 bases in frame from base 1.